A selection of T cell receptor beta chains follows, all from one sample in a study of identical twins. TCRdb used MiXCR to reprocess the 5' RACE reads, holding one entry per CDR3 protein. The sample consists of hundreds of thousands of distinct CDR3 sequences, 8.6% of them appearing once. These data are also associated with another study on yellow fever vaccine responses in identical twins.

The sample consisted of PBMCs. The receptor source for this set is a woman aged 18-29 years in good health. Each CDR3 is given with its conserved first and last residue. D genes are given only for firm matches. Not every row has a clone size; where given, it reads once, few, many or a size class.

J: TRBJ2-7
D: TRBD1
size: .
V: TRBV12-3/TRBV12-4
DNA: TGTGCCAGCAGTTCGTCACCGGGACAGGGGAGTGGCGAGCAGTACTTC
CDR3: CASSSSPGQGSGEQYF

J: TRBJ2-3
D: TRBD2
size: few
V: TRBV5-1
DNA: TGCGCCAGCAGCTTGGCCACTAGCGCAAGCACAGATACGCAGTATTTT
CDR3: CASSLATSASTDTQYF

J: TRBJ1-2
D: .
size: many
V: TRBV7-9
DNA: TGTGCCAGCAGCTTAGTAACCAGCTTCTATGGCTACACCTTC
CDR3: CASSLVTSFYGYTF

J: TRBJ2-1
D: TRBD2
size: .
V: TRBV4-2
DNA: TGTGCCAGCAGCCAAGCGACTAGCGGGGGTTGGGAGCAGTTCTTC
CDR3: CASSQATSGGWEQFF

J: TRBJ1-5
D: .
size: .
V: TRBV28
DNA: TGTGCCAGCAGTTTTGCGGCAGGCGATCAGCCCCAGCATTTT
CDR3: CASSFAAGDQPQHF

J: TRBJ2-5
D: .
size: few
V: TRBV4-3
DNA: TGCGCCAGCAGCCAAGATCCCTACACGTACCAAGAGACCCAGTACTTC
CDR3: CASSQDPYTYQETQYF

J: TRBJ1-1
D: TRBD1
size: few
V: TRBV7-8
DNA: TGTGCCAGCAGCTTAGGAGGGACAGGGGGTCTCCTGGGGTTT
CDR3: CASSLGGTGGLLGF

J: TRBJ2-7
D: TRBD1
size: few
V: TRBV29-1
DNA: TGCAGCGTTGCCGGGACAGGGACCTCCCCGGCGATCGACGAGCAGTACTTC
CDR3: CSVAGTGTSPAIDEQYF

J: TRBJ2-6
D: TRBD1
size: few
V: TRBV25-1
DNA: TGTGCCAGCAGTGACCAGGGGGCACGGGCCAACGTCCTGACTTTC
CDR3: CASSDQGARANVLTF

J: TRBJ2-4
D: .
size: many
V: TRBV28
DNA: TGTGCCAGCAGCCGTCCACTCAGGGGAAACATTCAGTACTTC
CDR3: CASSRPLRGNIQYF

J: TRBJ2-2
D: TRBD1
size: few
V: TRBV12-5
DNA: TGTGCTAGTGGTTCGTCGCAGGGGGCGCGGGCCGGGGAGCTGTTTTTT
CDR3: CASGSSQGARAGELFF

J: TRBJ2-5
D: .
size: many
V: TRBV7-9
DNA: TGTGCCAGCAGCTTCTGGAGCGGGCCAGAGACCCAGTACTTC
CDR3: CASSFWSGPETQYF

J: TRBJ2-1
D: .
size: many
V: TRBV11-2
DNA: TGTGCCAGCAGTTCAGGCCGGGCGGGTCGATTATACAATGAGCAGTTCTTC
CDR3: CASSSGRAGRLYNEQFF

J: TRBJ2-3
D: .
size: .
V: TRBV20-1
DNA: TGCAGTGCTAGAGATGGGAGTCTCGGAGGAGATACGCAGTATTTT
CDR3: CSARDGSLGGDTQYF

J: TRBJ1-4
D: .
size: few
V: TRBV20-1
DNA: TGCAGTGCCCCCCCAGTGGGTCGTGCAACTAATGAAAAACTGTTTTTT
CDR3: CSAPPVGRATNEKLFF

J: TRBJ2-3
D: TRBD2
size: few
V: TRBV28
DNA: TGTGCCAGCAGTTTAGGCAGCGGGAGGGCCCTTGGGACAGATACGCAGTATTTT
CDR3: CASSLGSGRALGTDTQYF

J: TRBJ1-4
D: .
size: few
V: TRBV10-3
DNA: TGTGCCATCGGCCAGGGAGAAAAACTGTTTTTT
CDR3: CAIGQGEKLFF

J: TRBJ2-2
D: TRBD2
size: many
V: TRBV7-9
DNA: TGTGCCAGCAGCCCCACGGCGGGGGAGAACACCGGGGAGCTGTTTTTT
CDR3: CASSPTAGENTGELFF

J: TRBJ2-2
D: .
size: .
V: TRBV15
DNA: TGTGCCACCAGCAGAGGGGCCACCGGGGAGCTGTTTTTT
CDR3: CATSRGATGELFF

J: TRBJ1-1
D: .
size: many
V: TRBV7-9
DNA: TGTGCCAGCGGCCGCGTTCAGGGCTCCACTGAAGCTTTCTTT
CDR3: CASGRVQGSTEAFF

J: TRBJ1-2
D: .
size: .
V: TRBV6-5
DNA: TGTGCCAGCAGTTACGGTCTGAACTATGGCTACACCTTC
CDR3: CASSYGLNYGYTF

J: TRBJ2-2
D: TRBD2
size: many
V: TRBV4-1
DNA: TGCGCCAGCAGCCCCCGAGCGGGAACGAACACCGGGGAGCTGTTTTTT
CDR3: CASSPRAGTNTGELFF

J: TRBJ1-1
D: .
size: many
V: TRBV20-1
DNA: TGCAGTGCTAGACCGTCAGGGATATGGATGAACACTGAAGCTTTCTTT
CDR3: CSARPSGIWMNTEAFF

J: TRBJ1-5
D: TRBD1
size: few
V: TRBV28
DNA: TGTGCCAGCGAAGACAGGGGCAATCAGCCCCAGCATTTT
CDR3: CASEDRGNQPQHF

J: TRBJ2-7
D: .
size: few
V: TRBV9
DNA: TGTGCCAGCAGCGTAGGGGCGGGGATCTCCTACGAGCAGTACTTC
CDR3: CASSVGAGISYEQYF

J: TRBJ2-7
D: TRBD2
size: few
V: TRBV20-1
DNA: TGCAGTGCTAGGGACCCTAGCGGGAGGGCCTACGAGCAGTACTTC
CDR3: CSARDPSGRAYEQYF

J: TRBJ2-7
D: .
size: .
V: TRBV5-1
DNA: TGCGCCAGCAGCTCAATGGGACACGAGCAGTACTTC
CDR3: CASSSMGHEQYF

J: TRBJ2-3
D: .
size: .
V: TRBV15
DNA: TGTGCCACCTCTCGGGGAGATACGCAGTATTTT
CDR3: CATSRGDTQYF

J: TRBJ2-3
D: .
size: many
V: TRBV5-1
DNA: TGCGCCAGCAGCACCTGGGGAGGTGATACGCAGTATTTT
CDR3: CASSTWGGDTQYF

J: TRBJ2-3
D: .
size: many
V: TRBV25-1
DNA: TGTGCCAGCAGTCCGGGGGTTACGCAGTATTTT
CDR3: CASSPGVTQYF

J: TRBJ2-7
D: TRBD1
size: .
V: TRBV29-1
DNA: TGCAGCGTTGAAGGCTTCGACAGGGATCCCCCGAATGGCTACGAGCAGTACTTC
CDR3: CSVEGFDRDPPNGYEQYF

J: TRBJ2-1
D: .
size: .
V: TRBV20-1
DNA: TGCAGTGCTAGACCTCCCGTTAACAATGAGCAGTTCTTC
CDR3: CSARPPVNNEQFF

J: TRBJ1-5
D: TRBD1
size: few
V: TRBV7-9
DNA: TGTGCCAGCAGCTTAGCCGGGACAGAGAAGCATTTT
CDR3: CASSLAGTEKHF

J: TRBJ2-5
D: TRBD1
size: few
V: TRBV20-1
DNA: TGCAGTGCTCTAAGACAGGGAAGCCAAGAGACCCAGTACTTC
CDR3: CSALRQGSQETQYF

J: TRBJ2-5
D: .
size: many
V: TRBV5-1
DNA: TGCGCCAGCAGCTTGGGTCCTGCCCAAGAGACCCAGTACTTC
CDR3: CASSLGPAQETQYF

J: TRBJ1-4
D: TRBD1
size: .
V: TRBV15
DNA: TGTGCCACCAGCAGAGATAGCAGGGGGGTCGGTGAAAAACTGTTTTTT
CDR3: CATSRDSRGVGEKLFF

J: TRBJ2-1
D: .
size: .
V: TRBV25-1
DNA: TGTGCCAGCAGTGAATTTGCAGGGCCAGGAAATGAGCAGTTCTTC
CDR3: CASSEFAGPGNEQFF

J: TRBJ2-7
D: .
size: few
V: TRBV9
DNA: TGTGCCAGCAGTTGGACAGATGGCTATGGGTACGAGCAGTACTTC
CDR3: CASSWTDGYGYEQYF

J: TRBJ2-7
D: .
size: .
V: TRBV29-1
DNA: TGCAGCGTTGAAGATCGTGGGGACTACGAGCAGTACTTC
CDR3: CSVEDRGDYEQYF

J: TRBJ2-3
D: .
size: few
V: TRBV7-2
DNA: TGTGCCAGCAGCTTAGCCCGGGGGGCGGGTGCAGATACGCAGTATTTT
CDR3: CASSLARGAGADTQYF

J: TRBJ2-7
D: .
size: .
V: TRBV7-8
DNA: TGTGCCAGCAGCCCCCGGACAATGGGTTTCTACGAGCAGTACTTC
CDR3: CASSPRTMGFYEQYF

J: TRBJ2-3
D: TRBD1
size: .
V: TRBV6-2/TRBV6-3
DNA: TGTGCCAGCGAGACGGGACAGGGGAATATTAAGACAGATACGCAGTATTTT
CDR3: CASETGQGNIKTDTQYF

J: TRBJ2-5
D: .
size: few
V: TRBV24-1
DNA: TGTGCCACCAGTAGGAGGAGACGGTTC
CDR3: CATSRRRRF

J: TRBJ2-5
D: .
size: .
V: TRBV28
DNA: TGTGCCAGTTATGCTCCGAGCCAGGGAAGTGGGCAAGAGACCCAGTACTTC
CDR3: CASYAPSQGSGQETQYF

J: TRBJ1-1
D: .
size: .
V: TRBV12-2
DNA: TGTGCAAGTCGCTTAGGAATTCTGGACAGGGGTTTACCTGAAGCTTTCTTT
CDR3: CASRLGILDRGLPEAFF

J: TRBJ2-2
D: .
size: many
V: TRBV24-1
DNA: TGTGCCACCAGTGATTTGAGGGGAGCGGATACCGGGGAGCTGTTTTTT
CDR3: CATSDLRGADTGELFF

J: TRBJ2-5
D: TRBD1
size: few
V: TRBV5-1
DNA: TGCGCCAGCAGCTTCCAGGGGGCAACGGGAGAGACCCAGTACTTC
CDR3: CASSFQGATGETQYF

J: TRBJ2-1
D: .
size: .
V: TRBV18
DNA: TGTGCCAGCTCTGGCATAGGGGCTACTCTTGAGCAGTTCTTC
CDR3: CASSGIGATLEQFF

J: TRBJ2-2
D: .
size: few
V: TRBV5-5
DNA: TGTGCCAGCAGCTTGGCGGCGAGCAGCACCGGGGAGCTGTTTTTT
CDR3: CASSLAASSTGELFF

J: TRBJ2-3
D: .
size: .
V: TRBV7-3
DNA: TGTGCCAGCAGCTTTCTCTCCAGCGGGAGCACAGATACGCAGTATTTT
CDR3: CASSFLSSGSTDTQYF